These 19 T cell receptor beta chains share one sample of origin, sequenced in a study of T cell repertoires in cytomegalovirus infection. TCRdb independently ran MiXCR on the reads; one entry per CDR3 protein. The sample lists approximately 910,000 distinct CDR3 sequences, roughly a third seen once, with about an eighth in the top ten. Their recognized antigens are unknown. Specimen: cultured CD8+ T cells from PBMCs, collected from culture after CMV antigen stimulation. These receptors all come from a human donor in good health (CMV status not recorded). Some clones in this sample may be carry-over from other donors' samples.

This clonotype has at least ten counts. The chain's CDR3 is CASSRSGQGNTEAFF. CDR3 DNA: TGTGCCAGCAGTCGCTCGGGACAGGGAAACACTGAAGCTTTCTTT. The chain links TRBV6-5 to TRBJ1-1, with 9 bases fitting TRBD1. CDR1 and CDR2 (germline): MNHEY, SVGAGI. CDR3 size: 15 residues. V lost 5 bases and J lost 2; bases outside the gene matches: 6.

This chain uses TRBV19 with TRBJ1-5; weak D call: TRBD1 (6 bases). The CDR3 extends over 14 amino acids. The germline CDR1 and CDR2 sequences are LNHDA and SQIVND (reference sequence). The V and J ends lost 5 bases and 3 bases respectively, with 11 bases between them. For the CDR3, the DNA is TGTGCCAGTAGTCCCTTGGGGGCCAATCAGCCCCAGCATTTT. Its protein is CASSPLGANQPQHF.

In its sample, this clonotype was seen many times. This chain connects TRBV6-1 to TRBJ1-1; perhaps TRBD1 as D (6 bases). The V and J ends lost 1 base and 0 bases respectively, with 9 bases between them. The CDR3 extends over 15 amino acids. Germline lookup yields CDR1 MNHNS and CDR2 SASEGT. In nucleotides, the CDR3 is TGTGCCAGCAGTGAAGTGGACAGCTTGAACACTGAAGCTTTCTTT. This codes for CASSEVDSLNTEAFF.

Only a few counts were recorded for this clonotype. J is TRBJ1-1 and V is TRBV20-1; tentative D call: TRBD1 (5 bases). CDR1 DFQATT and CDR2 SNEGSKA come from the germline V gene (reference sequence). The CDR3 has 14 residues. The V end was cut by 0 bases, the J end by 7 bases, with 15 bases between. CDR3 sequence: CSARDMAGGYEAFF. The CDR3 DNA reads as TGCAGTGCTAGAGATATGGCCGGGGGATATGAAGCTTTCTTT.

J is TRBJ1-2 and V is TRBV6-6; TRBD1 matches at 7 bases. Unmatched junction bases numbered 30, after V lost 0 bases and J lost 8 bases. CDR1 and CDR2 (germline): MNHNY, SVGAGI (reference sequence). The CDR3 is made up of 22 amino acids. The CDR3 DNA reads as TGTGCCAGCAGTTACTCGGGGACGCAAGGTTGGGACAGCGGAATCCCGACCAGAGGCTACACCTTC. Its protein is CASSYSGTQGWDSGIPTRGYTF.

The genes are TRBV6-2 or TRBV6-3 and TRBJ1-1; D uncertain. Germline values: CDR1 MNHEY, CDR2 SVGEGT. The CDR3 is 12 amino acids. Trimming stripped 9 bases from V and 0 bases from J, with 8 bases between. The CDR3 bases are TGTGCCAGTCGCTGGATGAACACTGAAGCTTTCTTT. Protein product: CASRWMNTEAFF.

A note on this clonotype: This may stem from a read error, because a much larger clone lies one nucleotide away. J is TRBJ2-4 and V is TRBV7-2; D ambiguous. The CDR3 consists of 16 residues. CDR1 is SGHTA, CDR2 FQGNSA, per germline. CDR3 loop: CVSSPSPASFENIQYF. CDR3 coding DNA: TGTGTCAGCAGCCCCTCCCCAGCCAGCTTTGAAAACATTCAGTACTTC.

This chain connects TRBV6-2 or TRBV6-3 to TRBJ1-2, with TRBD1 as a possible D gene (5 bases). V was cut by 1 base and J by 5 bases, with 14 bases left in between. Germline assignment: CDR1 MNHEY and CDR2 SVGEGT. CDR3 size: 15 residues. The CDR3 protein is CASSYFGAAPYGYTF. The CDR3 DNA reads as TGTGCCAGCAGTTACTTTGGGGCAGCACCTTATGGCTACACCTTC.

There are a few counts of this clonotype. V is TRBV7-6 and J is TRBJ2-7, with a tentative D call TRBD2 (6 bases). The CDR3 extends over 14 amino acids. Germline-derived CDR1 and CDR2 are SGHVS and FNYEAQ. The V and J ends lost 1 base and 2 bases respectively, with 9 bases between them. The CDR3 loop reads CASSLEEGAYEQYF. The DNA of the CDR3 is TGTGCCAGCAGCTTAGAGGAGGGAGCCTACGAGCAGTACTTC.

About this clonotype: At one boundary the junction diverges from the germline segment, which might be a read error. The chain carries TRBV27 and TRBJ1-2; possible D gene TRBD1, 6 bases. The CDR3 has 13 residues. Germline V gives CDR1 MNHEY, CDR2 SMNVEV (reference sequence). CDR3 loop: CASSLSQGWDYIF. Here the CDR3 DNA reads TGTGCCAGCAGTTTATCACAGGGATGGGACTACATCTTC.

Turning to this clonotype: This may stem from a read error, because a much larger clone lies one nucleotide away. The CDR3 coding sequence is TGTGCCAGCAGCTTAGATGCGGGTCAGCTAGCGGGTACAGATACGCAGTATTTT. Translating gives CASSLDAGQLAGTDTQYF. The V call is TRBV7-2, the J call TRBJ2-3; 8 bases align to TRBD2. This CDR3 region has 18 residues. The V gene's germline CDR1 is SGHTA and CDR2 FQGNSA. The V segment lost 1 base and the J segment 3 bases; nucleotides outside the gene matches: 12.

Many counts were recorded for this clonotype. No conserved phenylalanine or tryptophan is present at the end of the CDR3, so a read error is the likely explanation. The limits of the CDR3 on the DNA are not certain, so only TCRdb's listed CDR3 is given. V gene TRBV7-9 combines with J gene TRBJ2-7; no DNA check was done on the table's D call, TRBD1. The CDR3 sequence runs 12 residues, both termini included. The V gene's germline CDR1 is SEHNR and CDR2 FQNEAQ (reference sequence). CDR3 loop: CASSLEGGPAEI.

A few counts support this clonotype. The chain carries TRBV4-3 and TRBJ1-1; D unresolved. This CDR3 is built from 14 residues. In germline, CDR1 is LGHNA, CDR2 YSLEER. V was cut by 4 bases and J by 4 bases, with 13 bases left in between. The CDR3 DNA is TGCGCCAGCAGCCGCAGAGAGGACGGCACTGAAGCTTTCTTT. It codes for CASSRREDGTEAFF.

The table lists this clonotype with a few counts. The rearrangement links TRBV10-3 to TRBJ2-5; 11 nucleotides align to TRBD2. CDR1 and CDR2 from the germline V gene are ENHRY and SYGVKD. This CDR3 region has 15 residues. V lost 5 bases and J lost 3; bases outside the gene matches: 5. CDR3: CAISQGLADKETQYF. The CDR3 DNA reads TGTGCCATCAGTCAGGGACTAGCGGATAAAGAGACCCAGTACTTC.

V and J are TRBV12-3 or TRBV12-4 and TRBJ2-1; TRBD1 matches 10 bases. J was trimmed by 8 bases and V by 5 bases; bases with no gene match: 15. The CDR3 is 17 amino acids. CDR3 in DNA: TGTGCCAGCAGTGCCCCCTGGGGGGACAGGGGTGTCGATGAGCAGTTCTTC. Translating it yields CASSAPWGDRGVDEQFF.

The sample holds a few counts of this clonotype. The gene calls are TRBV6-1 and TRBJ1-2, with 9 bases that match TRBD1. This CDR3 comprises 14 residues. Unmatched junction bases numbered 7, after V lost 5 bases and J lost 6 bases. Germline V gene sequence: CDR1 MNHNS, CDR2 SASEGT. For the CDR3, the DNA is TGTGCCAGCAGTTGGGACAGGGCCGTCAATGGCTACACCTTC. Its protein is CASSWDRAVNGYTF.

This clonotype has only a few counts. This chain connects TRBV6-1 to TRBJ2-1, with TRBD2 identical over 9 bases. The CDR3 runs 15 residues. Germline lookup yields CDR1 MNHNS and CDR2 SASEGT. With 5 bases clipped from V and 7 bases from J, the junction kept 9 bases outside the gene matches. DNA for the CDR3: TGTGCCAGCAGTAACTTGCGGGGGGGCCAAAATGAGCAGTTCTTC. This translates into CASSNLRGGQNEQFF.

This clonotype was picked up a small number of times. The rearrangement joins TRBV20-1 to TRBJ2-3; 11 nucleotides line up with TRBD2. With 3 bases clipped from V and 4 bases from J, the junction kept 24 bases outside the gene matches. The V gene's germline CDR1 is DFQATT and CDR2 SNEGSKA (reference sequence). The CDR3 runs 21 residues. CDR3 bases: TGCAGTGCTAGCTTCGCGGACAGCCTATTGGTAGCGGGGGGGCCCTCAGATACGCAGTATTTT. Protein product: CSASFADSLLVAGGPSDTQYF.

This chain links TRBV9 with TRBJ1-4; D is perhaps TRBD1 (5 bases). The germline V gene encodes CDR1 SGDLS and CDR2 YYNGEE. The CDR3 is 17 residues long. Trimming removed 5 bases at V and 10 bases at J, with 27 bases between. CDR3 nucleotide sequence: TGTGCCAGCAGTGGGGGGGGGAACGCTAACATACCCGCAAAACTGTTTTTT. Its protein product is CASSGGGNANIPAKLFF.